This is a list of T cell receptor beta chains from one sample in a study of CD8+ T cells in alopecia areata. Data came from immunoSEQ multiplex PCR; TCRdb stores just in-frame clones and leaves some out. Here the sample spans fewer than 200,000 clones, 50% to 60% being singletons. Specimen: CD4+ T cells sorted from blood, collected at week 0. The receptor set was obtained from a human donor with alopecia areata. CDR3s include the opening cysteine and the closing phenylalanine or tryptophan. The D gene is left open where the match is weak. For some rows the clone size is stated as once, few or many, or as a class when expanded; others skip it.

TGTGCCAGCAGCTCCGGACAGGGGATTCCACTACGGGACGAGCAGTACTTC CASSSGQGIPLRDEQYF TRBJ2-7 . TRBV11-3 TRBD1
TGCGCCACCTCTAGGACAGGGGGTCTTTCTGGCACAGATACGCAGTATTTT CATSRTGGLSGTDTQYF TRBJ2-3 . TRBV4-1 TRBD1
TGCGCCAGCAGCTTGTTCGGGACAGCCTCCTACGAGCAGTACTTC CASSLFGTASYEQYF TRBJ2-7 . TRBV5-1 TRBD1
TGTGCCAGCAGATTATCAGGGAGGTCCTACGAGCAGTACTTC CASRLSGRSYEQYF TRBJ2-7 . TRBV5-6 .
TGTGCCAGCAGTCCGCACTCTGGGGCCAACGTCCTGACTTTC CASSPHSGANVLTF TRBJ2-6 few TRBV6-5 .
TGCAGCGTTGATCAGTTTTCAGATACGCAGTATTTT CSVDQFSDTQYF TRBJ2-3 . TRBV29-1 .
TGCAGCGCTACCTCGGGACAGGGGGTCGGTTACTTC CSATSGQGVGYF TRBJ1-2 . TRBV29-1 TRBD1
TGTGCCAGCAGTTCCGGGACAGGGCCCTACGAGCAGTACTTC CASSSGTGPYEQYF TRBJ2-7 . TRBV2 TRBD1
TGTGCCAGCAGTTTGGTACAGGGGGCTTCCCAGCCCCAGCATTTT CASSLVQGASQPQHF TRBJ1-5 . TRBV27 TRBD1
TGTGCCAGCAGTATCCGTTCGGCGGGGGTATCGATGGAGGCTGAAGCTTTCTTT CASSIRSAGVSMEAEAFF TRBJ1-1 . TRBV27 .
TGTGCCAGCAGCCGGGACAGGGTCACAGATACGCAGTATTTT CASSRDRVTDTQYF TRBJ2-3 once TRBV6-1 TRBD1
TGCAGCGCTGCGGGGCTGACAGTTGAAGCTTTCTTT CSAAGLTVEAFF TRBJ1-1 . TRBV29-1 .
TGTGCCAGCAGCACACGGACAGGGTACCAAGAGACCCAGTACTTC CASSTRTGYQETQYF TRBJ2-5 . TRBV5-6 TRBD1
TGTGCCAGCAGTTTGGCGACTCAAGATACGCAGTATTTT CASSLATQDTQYF TRBJ2-3 . TRBV27 .
TGTGCCTGGAGGAGCCGGGACAGAAACACTGAAGCTTTCTTT CAWRSRDRNTEAFF TRBJ1-1 . TRBV30 TRBD1
TGTGCCAGCTCACCGCAGAGGAACACTGAAGCTTTCTTT CASSPQRNTEAFF TRBJ1-1 . TRBV18 .
TGTGCCTGGAACCTCGGGACGAACACTGAAGCTTTCTTT CAWNLGTNTEAFF TRBJ1-1 . TRBV30 .
TGTGCCAGCAATGTGGGGGGCCCACAAGAGACCCAGTACTTC CASNVGGPQETQYF TRBJ2-5 . TRBV2 .
TGTGCCAGCAGCAAGGCAAGGGGTACTGAAGCTTTCTTT CASSKARGTEAFF TRBJ1-1 few TRBV7-3 .
TGCAGCGTTATGGAAAAGTACAGGCCAGGGTATGGCTACACCTTC CSVMEKYRPGYGYTF TRBJ1-2 few TRBV29-1 .
TGTGCCAGCAGTGAGGAGGGCGGACGCTTGGTTGAAGCTTTCTTT CASSEEGGRLVEAFF TRBJ1-1 . TRBV2 .
TGTGCCAGCAGCGTACAGGGCAATGTTAACACCATATATTTT CASSVQGNVNTIYF TRBJ1-3 few TRBV9 .
TGTGCCTGGAGTGTAATGCGAACTTCTCCCGGGGAGCTGTTTTTT CAWSVMRTSPGELFF TRBJ2-2 . TRBV30 .
TGTGCCAGCAGCGTGGGACTAGCGGGAGCGAACACCGGGGAGCTGTTTTTT CASSVGLAGANTGELFF TRBJ2-2 few TRBV9 TRBD2
TGTGCCAGCAGCTTCCGACAGGGGGGCGGCACTGAAGCTTTCTTT CASSFRQGGGTEAFF TRBJ1-1 . TRBV7-2 TRBD1
TGTGCCTGGAGTAACCGCAATGAGCAGTTCTTC CAWSNRNEQFF TRBJ2-1 . TRBV30 .
TGTGCCACCAAGCCGGGCCTTAATTCACCCCTCCACTTT CATKPGLNSPLHF TRBJ1-6 . TRBV15 .
TGTGCCAGCAGTCGGGACTCGTCGAACACCGGGGAGCTGTTTTTT CASSRDSSNTGELFF TRBJ2-2 . TRBV6-5 .
TGTGCCAGCAGCTCACGGCTCGGGACCGCATACAATGAGCAGTTCTTC CASSSRLGTAYNEQFF TRBJ2-1 . TRBV7-3 .
TGTGCCATCAGTGCCGGGACAGCCATACCTTTAGGATATGGCTACACCTTC CAISAGTAIPLGYGYTF TRBJ1-2 . TRBV10-3 TRBD1
TGTGCCAGCACCCTGACGGACACTGAAGCTTTCTTT CASTLTDTEAFF TRBJ1-1 . TRBV6-1 .
TGCGCCAGCATGACAGCTGGGGCCAACGTCCTGACTTTC CASMTAGANVLTF TRBJ2-6 . TRBV5-1 .
TGCAGCGTTGAAGGAGAGTACAAGAACACTGAAGCTTTCTTT CSVEGEYKNTEAFF TRBJ1-1 few TRBV29-1 .
TGTGCCAGCCAACACAGGGCACTCTATGGCTACACCTTC CASQHRALYGYTF TRBJ1-2 few TRBV19 .
TGTGCCGCCCAACAGGGGACCTACGAGCAGTACTTC CAAQQGTYEQYF TRBJ2-7 few TRBV25-1 TRBD1
TGTGCCAGCAGATCAGGGGGTTCATTCGGAAACACCATATATTTT CASRSGGSFGNTIYF TRBJ1-3 few TRBV6-1 TRBD1
TGCAGCGTTGGGGACAAAAACATTCAGTACTTC CSVGDKNIQYF TRBJ2-4 . TRBV29-1 .
TGTGCCAGCAGTTATACTAGCGGGGGGGCCATGCATACGCAGTATTTT CASSYTSGGAMHTQYF TRBJ2-3 . TRBV6-5 TRBD2
TGTGCCAGCCGAACTCCAGGGGGAAATTCACCCCTCCACTTT CASRTPGGNSPLHF TRBJ1-6 . TRBV25-1 TRBD1
TGCGCCAGCAGCTCCACAGGGGGCAACACCGGGGAGCTGTTTTTT CASSSTGGNTGELFF TRBJ2-2 . TRBV5-1 TRBD1
TGTGCCAGCAGCTTAGATACGGGGAACACTGAAGCTTTCTTT CASSLDTGNTEAFF TRBJ1-1 . TRBV7-2 .
TGCGCCAGCAGCTCAGGGGGGCCCAGGGATACGCAGTATTTT CASSSGGPRDTQYF TRBJ2-3 . TRBV5-1 .
TGTGCCAGCAGCTTGCTAGGAAACACCATATATTTT CASSLLGNTIYF TRBJ1-3 few TRBV5-5 .
TGTGCCAGCAGCTTAGGCAGGGGAGTAAGGGAGACCCAGTACTTC CASSLGRGVRETQYF TRBJ2-5 . TRBV11-2 .
TGCGCCAGCAGCTTGGACAGTTTGGGGTATGGCTACACCTTC CASSLDSLGYGYTF TRBJ1-2 . TRBV5-1 .
TGTGCCAGCAGCCAAGGGCTGCGGGGGGGACAAGAGACCCAGTACTTC CASSQGLRGGQETQYF TRBJ2-5 . TRBV4-2 TRBD2
TGCAGCGTTGAAAGCCACACCGGGGAGCTGTTTTTT CSVESHTGELFF TRBJ2-2 . TRBV29-1 .
TGTGCCAGCAGTTACTCGGCCGTATCTGAAGCTTTCTTT CASSYSAVSEAFF TRBJ1-1 . TRBV6-5 .
TGTGCCTGGAGCCTGGGGGGGGGTCCAAATGAAGCTTTCTTT CAWSLGGGPNEAFF TRBJ1-1 . TRBV30 .
TGTGCCAGCAGCTACCCACTTGGGACGGCGGACTTTACAGATACGCAGTATTTT CASSYPLGTADFTDTQYF TRBJ2-3 . TRBV7-9 .
TGTGCCTGGAGTGTGTCCGGCTCTGGGGCCAACGTCCTGACTTTC CAWSVSGSGANVLTF TRBJ2-6 . TRBV30 .
TGTGCCAGCAGCCCAAAAGATACGCAGTATTTT CASSPKDTQYF TRBJ2-3 few TRBV9 .
TGTGCCAGCAGTTTAGCCGCCCGAAACGTCTACGAGCAGTACTTC CASSLAARNVYEQYF TRBJ2-7 . TRBV27 .
TGTGCCTGGCACAGGGTGGAAGCTTTCTTT CAWHRVEAFF TRBJ1-1 once TRBV30 .
TGTGCCAGCAGCGAGAGACTAGCGGAGCAAGAGACCCAGTACTTC CASSERLAEQETQYF TRBJ2-5 few TRBV9 TRBD2
TGTGCCTGGAGTACCTCAGGGGGCACCTACGAGCAGTACTTC CAWSTSGGTYEQYF TRBJ2-7 . TRBV30 TRBD1
TGTGCCAGCAGTGAAACCGGGACAGGGGGCAATCAGCCCCAGCATTTT CASSETGTGGNQPQHF TRBJ1-5 . TRBV25-1 TRBD1
TGTGCCAGCTCACCACCCTCGGTTTCGGCTAACTATGGCTACACCTTC CASSPPSVSANYGYTF TRBJ1-2 . TRBV18 .
TGTGCCAGCAGGGACCGATATGAAGCTTTCTTT CASRDRYEAFF TRBJ1-1 few TRBV28 .
TGCGCCAGCAGCTTGGTGCCCAGCGATCAGCCCCAGCATTTT CASSLVPSDQPQHF TRBJ1-5 . TRBV5-1 .